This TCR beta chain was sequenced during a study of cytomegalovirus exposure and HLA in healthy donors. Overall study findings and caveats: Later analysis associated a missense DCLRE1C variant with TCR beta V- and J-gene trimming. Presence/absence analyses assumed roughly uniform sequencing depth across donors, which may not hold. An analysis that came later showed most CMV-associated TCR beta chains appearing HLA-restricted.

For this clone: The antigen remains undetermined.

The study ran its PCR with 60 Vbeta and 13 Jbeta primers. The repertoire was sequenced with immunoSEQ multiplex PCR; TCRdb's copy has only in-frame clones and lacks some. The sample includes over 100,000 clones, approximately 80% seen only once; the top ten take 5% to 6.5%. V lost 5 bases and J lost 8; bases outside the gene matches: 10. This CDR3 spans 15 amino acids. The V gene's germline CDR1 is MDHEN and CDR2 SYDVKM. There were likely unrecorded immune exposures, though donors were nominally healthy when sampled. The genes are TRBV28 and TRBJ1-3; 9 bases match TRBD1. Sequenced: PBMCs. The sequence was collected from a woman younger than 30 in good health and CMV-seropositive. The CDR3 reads CASSTPGQGSYTIYF. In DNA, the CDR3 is TGTGCCAGCAGTACACCGGGACAGGGATCTTACACCATATATTTT.